These 8 T cell receptor beta chains came from one sample sequenced in a study of blood T cells in healthy people across ages (dated by TCRdb to 2013 to 2016). Library preparation employed 5' RACE. The second PCR ran for about 6 to 12 cycles and used a J-beta primer mix along with a sample-barcoded 5' primer. Using fastp trimming at Q25 and MiXCR clonotype assembly, TCRdb reanalyzed the public sequencing data and kept in-frame beta chains. Merged by CDR3 protein, the rows form single entries marked with the most common genes and DNA. The sample profile shows approximately 2,000,000 distinct CDR3 sequences; around 42% of them were found once. The biggest ten clones account for approximately 22% of the sample. The sequencing input was blood. The source is a human donor in good health.

This clonotype was observed a handful of times. This chain links TRBV7-3 with TRBJ2-1; 7 nucleotides align to TRBD2. From germline, CDR1 is SGHTA and CDR2 FQGTGA. The V gene end was trimmed by 5 bases and the J gene end by 4 bases; junction bases not matched to a gene: 11. The CDR3 has 16 residues. DNA for the CDR3: TGTGCCAGCAGCCCTTCCGCTAGCGGAGTATACAATGAGCAGTTCTTC. This gives the protein CASSPSASGVYNEQFF.

This chain uses TRBV4-1 with TRBJ2-1; D is unresolved. CDR3 size: 16 residues. The germline V gene has CDR1 MGHRA and CDR2 YSYEKL. The V and J ends lost 3 bases and 4 bases respectively, with 16 bases between them. As DNA, the CDR3 is TGCGCCAGCAGCCAGGACGACTCCCCCTTATACAATGAGCAGTTCTTC. It is translated as CASSQDDSPLYNEQFF.

In this sample, this clonotype turned up a few times. V usage is TRBV12-3 or TRBV12-4 and J usage is TRBJ2-7; D is perhaps TRBD1 (6 bases). The CDR3 loop spans 12 amino acids. The ends were cut back, 8 bases at V and 5 bases at J, with 13 bases in the middle. CDR3 sequence (DNA): TGTGCCAGCTCCTGGGGGCTCAACGAGCAGTACTTC. The encoded protein is CASSWGLNEQYF.

For this clonotype: The junction departs from germline at one end; a sequencing error may be responsible. The chain has TRBV29-1 and TRBJ2-2; D not resolved. The CDR3 totals 13 residues. Germline V gene lookup returns CDR1 SQVTM and CDR2 ANQGSEA. CDR3 region: CGVVVSGGGELFF. CDR3 nucleotide sequence: TGCGGCGTTGTAGTCTCCGGTGGCGGGGAGCTGTTTTTT.

This chain connects TRBV21-1 to TRBJ2-5; TRBD1 reflects the table's D call only, with no check against the DNA. The J call is doubtful: the DNA matches TRBJ2-7 better. TRBV21-1 is shown as a pseudogene. The CDR3 runs 15 residues. CDR3 sequence (DNA): TGTGCCAGCCCCAAAAGGGCAGGGGGTAACAACGAGCAGTACTTC. The encoded protein is CASPKRAGGNNEQYF.

The rearrangement uses TRBV7-8 and TRBJ2-3; D not certain. The CDR3 is made up of 16 amino acids. V lost 1 base, J lost 3 bases, and 14 bases lay in between. Germline V lookup: CDR1 SGHVS, CDR2 FQNEAQ. This chain's CDR3 is CASSLGSTLLTDTQYF. CDR3 sequence (DNA): TGTGCCAGCAGCTTAGGATCAACTTTACTTACAGATACGCAGTATTTT.

This clonotype was seen repeatedly, ten times or more. This chain joins TRBV9 and TRBJ2-7; tentatively, D is TRBD2 (6 bases). The CDR3 is made up of 14 amino acids. V gave up 0 bases and J gave up 7 bases, with 14 bases separating them. Germline V lookup: CDR1 SGDLS, CDR2 YYNGEE. The CDR3 region is CASSVAGRGSEQYF. The CDR3 coding sequence is TGTGCCAGCAGCGTAGCAGGGCGGGGCAGTGAGCAGTACTTC.

This clonotype came up many times. The chain has TRBV4-2 and TRBJ1-2; 11 nucleotides agree with TRBD1. With 1 base clipped from V and 9 bases from J, the junction kept 10 bases outside the gene matches. Germline loops: CDR1 LGHNA, CDR2 YNFKEQ. This CDR3 has 16 amino acids. CDR3 DNA: TGTGCCAGCAGCCAAGGGCTAGGACAGGGGGCTCGTAGCTACACCTTC. Protein: CASSQGLGQGARSYTF.